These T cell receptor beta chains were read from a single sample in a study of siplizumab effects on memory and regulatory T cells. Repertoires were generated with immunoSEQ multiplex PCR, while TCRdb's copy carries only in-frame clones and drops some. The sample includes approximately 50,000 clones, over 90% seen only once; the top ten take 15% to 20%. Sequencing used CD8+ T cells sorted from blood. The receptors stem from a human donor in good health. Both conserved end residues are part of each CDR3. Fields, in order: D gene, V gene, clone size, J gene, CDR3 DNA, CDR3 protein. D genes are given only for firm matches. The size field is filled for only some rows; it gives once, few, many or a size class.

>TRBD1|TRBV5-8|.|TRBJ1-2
TGTGCCAGCAGCCGTCGACAGGGGGCCTATGGCTACACCTTC
CASSRRQGAYGYTF
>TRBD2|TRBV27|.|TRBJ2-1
TGTGCCAGCAGCATGGGGGCTAGCGGGAGTGGTTCCTACAATGAGCAGTTCTTC
CASSMGASGSGSYNEQFF
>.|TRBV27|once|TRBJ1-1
TGTGCCAGCACCCCTCTGAGTAGGGGCATGAACACTGAAGCTTTCTTT
CASTPLSRGMNTEAFF
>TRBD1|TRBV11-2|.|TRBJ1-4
TGTGCCAGCACCTTATTAAACTCCGGGGACAGCTCTAATGAAAAACTGTTTTTT
CASTLLNSGDSSNEKLFF
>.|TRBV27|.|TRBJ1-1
TGTGCCAGCAGTACGCAGGGGAACACTGAAGCTTTCTTT
CASSTQGNTEAFF
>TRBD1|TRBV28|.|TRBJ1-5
TGTGCCACCCGGGACAGGGCCTACAATCAGCCCCAGCATTTT
CATRDRAYNQPQHF
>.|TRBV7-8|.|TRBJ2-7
TGTGCCAGCAGCTTAACGCGGTGGTACGAGCAGTACTTC
CASSLTRWYEQYF
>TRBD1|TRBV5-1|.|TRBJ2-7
TGCGCCAGCAGCGAACACACAGGACAGGGCCCGGACTCCTACGAGCAGTACTTC
CASSEHTGQGPDSYEQYF
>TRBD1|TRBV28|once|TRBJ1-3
TGTGCCAGCTCCACTACGACAGGGTGGGCCTCTGGAAACACCATATATTTT
CASSTTTGWASGNTIYF
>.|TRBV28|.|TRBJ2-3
TGTGCCAGCAGTTTTCTCCGTGGGGGAGATACGCAGTATTTT
CASSFLRGGDTQYF
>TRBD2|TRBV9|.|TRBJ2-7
TGTGCCAGCAGCGTAGTTCCTAGCGGGGTCTCCTACGAGCAGTACTTC
CASSVVPSGVSYEQYF
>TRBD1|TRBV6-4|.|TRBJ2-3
TGTGCCAGCAGTGACGGGACAGGGGGCGCAGATACGCAGTATTTT
CASSDGTGGADTQYF
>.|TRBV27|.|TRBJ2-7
TGTGCCAGCAGTTTTCAGGGCACCGAGCAGTACTTC
CASSFQGTEQYF
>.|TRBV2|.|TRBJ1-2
TGTGCCAGCAGTGGACGGACCTATGGCTACACCTTC
CASSGRTYGYTF
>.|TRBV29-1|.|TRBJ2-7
TGCAGCGTGACTGAAAACGAGCAGTACTTC
CSVTENEQYF
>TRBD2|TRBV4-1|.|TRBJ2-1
TGCGCCAGCAGCCCGTTAGCGGGAGATGCAGATGAGCAGTTCTTC
CASSPLAGDADEQFF
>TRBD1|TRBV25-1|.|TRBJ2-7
TGTGCCAGCAGTGAATGGTGGACAGGGGCTTTGTTTTCCTACGAGCAGTACTTC
CASSEWWTGALFSYEQYF
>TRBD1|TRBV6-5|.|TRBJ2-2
TGTGCCAGCAGTACCGGGACAGGGTGGGACGGGGAGCTGTTTTTT
CASSTGTGWDGELFF
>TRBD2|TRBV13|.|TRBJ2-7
TGTGCCAGCAGCTTTGGTCTCAGCGGGGGCCACCTCTACGAGCAGTACTTC
CASSFGLSGGHLYEQYF
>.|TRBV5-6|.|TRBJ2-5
TGTGCCAGCAGTCCAGACAGCCAAGAGACCCAGTACTTC
CASSPDSQETQYF
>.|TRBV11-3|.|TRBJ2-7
TGTGCCAGCAGCTTAGTAGGCGGCAGGGTAGATTACGAGCAGTACTTC
CASSLVGGRVDYEQYF
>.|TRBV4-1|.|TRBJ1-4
TGCGCCAGCAGCCAAGGTGCAACTAATGAAAAACTGTTTTTT
CASSQGATNEKLFF
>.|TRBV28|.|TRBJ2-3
TGTGCCAGCAGTTTTATGGAGGCCACAGATACGCAGTATTTT
CASSFMEATDTQYF
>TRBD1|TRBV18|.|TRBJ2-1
TGTGCCAGCTCACCCCGAGGACAGGTAGCTCCTCACAATGAGCAGTTCTTC
CASSPRGQVAPHNEQFF
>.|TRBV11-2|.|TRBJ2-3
TGTGCCAGCAGCCCTGACTCCACAGATACGCAGTATTTT
CASSPDSTDTQYF
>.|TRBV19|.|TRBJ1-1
TGTGCCAGTAGTATAGGGAGGAACACTGAAGCTTTCTTT
CASSIGRNTEAFF
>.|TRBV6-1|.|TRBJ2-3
TGTGCCAGCAGTGAAATCGGCGGGACCGGCACAGATACGCAGTATTTT
CASSEIGGTGTDTQYF
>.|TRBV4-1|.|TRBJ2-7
TGCGCCAGCAGCCAAGGGGGGGACGAGCAGTACTTC
CASSQGGDEQYF
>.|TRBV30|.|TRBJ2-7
TGTGCCTGGAGTGTCCAATGGGCCTACGAGCAGTACTTC
CAWSVQWAYEQYF
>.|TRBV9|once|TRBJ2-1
TGTGCCAGCAGCTCCACCGGGACCGCCGACAATGAGCAGTTCTTC
CASSSTGTADNEQFF
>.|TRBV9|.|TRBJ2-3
TGTGCCAGCAGCGTGCAGGTGAGGGAAGCAGATACGCAGTATTTT
CASSVQVREADTQYF
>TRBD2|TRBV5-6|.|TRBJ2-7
TGTGCCAGCAGCTTGGCCGGTGCGGGAGGAACCTACGAGCAGTACTTC
CASSLAGAGGTYEQYF
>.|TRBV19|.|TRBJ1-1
TGTGCCAGTAGTATGGCCCCAGGGAACACTGAAGCTTTCTTT
CASSMAPGNTEAFF
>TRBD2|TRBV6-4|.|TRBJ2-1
TGTGCCAGCAGTGACTCTCTAGCGGGAGATTCCGATGAGCAGTTCTTC
CASSDSLAGDSDEQFF
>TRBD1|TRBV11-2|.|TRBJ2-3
TGTGCCAGCAGCTCGATAGACAGGGGGCTTGCAGATACGCAGTATTTT
CASSSIDRGLADTQYF
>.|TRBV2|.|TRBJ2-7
TGTGCCAGCAGCTTATCAACCGGGAGAGGATCCGAGCAGTACTTC
CASSLSTGRGSEQYF
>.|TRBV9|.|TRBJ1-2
TGTGCCAGCAGCCCCTTTTTAGGGGATGGCTACACCTTC
CASSPFLGDGYTF
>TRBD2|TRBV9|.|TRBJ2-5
TGTGCCAGCAGTGAACAGACTAGCGGACAGGAGACCCAGTACTTC
CASSEQTSGQETQYF
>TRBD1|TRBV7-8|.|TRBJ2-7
TGTGCCAGCAGCCCGCTCTGGGACAGCTCCTACGAGCAGTACTTC
CASSPLWDSSYEQYF
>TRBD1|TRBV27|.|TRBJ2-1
TGTGCCAGCAGCCGGGACAGGGGAGTCTACAATGAGCAGTTCTTC
CASSRDRGVYNEQFF
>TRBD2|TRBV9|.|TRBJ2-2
TGTGCCAGCTCCAGTAAGCGGGGCGGGGAGCTGTTTTTT
CASSSKRGGELFF
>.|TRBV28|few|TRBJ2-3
TGTGCCAGCAGTTTGTGGCAAGGGGCAGATACGCAGTATTTT
CASSLWQGADTQYF
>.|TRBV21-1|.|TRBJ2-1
TGTGCCAGCAGCAAAGCGCTTTCAAGGAATGAGCAGTTCTTC
CASSKALSRNEQFF
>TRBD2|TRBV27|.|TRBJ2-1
TGTGCCAGCAGTGCGATAGGGACTAGCGTTCCTAAAGAGGGCAATGAGCAGTTCTTC
CASSAIGTSVPKEGNEQFF
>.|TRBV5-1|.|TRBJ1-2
TGCGCCAGCAGCTTGGCGGGGGGCTACACCTTC
CASSLAGGYTF
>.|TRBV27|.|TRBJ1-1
TGTGCCAGCAGTTTAGTTCGGGGACGGGGGCATACTGAAGCTTTCTTT
CASSLVRGRGHTEAFF
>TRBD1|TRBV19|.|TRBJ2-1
TGTGCCAGTAGTATAGTGGGACAGGGACTTAACGAGCAGTTCTTC
CASSIVGQGLNEQFF
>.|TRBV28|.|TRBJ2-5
TGTGCCAGTAAAGCGGGTTATACCCAAGAGACCCAGTACTTC
CASKAGYTQETQYF
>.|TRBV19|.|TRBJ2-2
TGTGCCAGTAGTGGGACCCTAGCGTTGACGAACACCGGGGAGCTGTTTTTT
CASSGTLALTNTGELFF
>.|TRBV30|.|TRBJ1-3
TGTGCCTGGTCCCCGGGGGCTAGCTCTGGAAACACCATATATTTT
CAWSPGASSGNTIYF
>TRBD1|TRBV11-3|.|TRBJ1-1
TGTGCCAGCAGCTTGGGGACAGGGACTGAAGCTTTCTTT
CASSLGTGTEAFF
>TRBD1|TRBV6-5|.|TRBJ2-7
TGTGCCAGCAGTTACGCCCTACCGGGACAGTCCTACGAGCAGTACTTC
CASSYALPGQSYEQYF
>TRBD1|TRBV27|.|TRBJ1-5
TGTGCCAGCAGTTCTATCCGGGACAGAGGACATATAATTAGGCCCCAGCATTTT
CASSSIRDRGHIIRPQHF
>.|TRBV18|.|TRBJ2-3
TGTGCCAGCTCACCATTGGTAGCGGCTAGCACAGATACGCAGTATTTT
CASSPLVAASTDTQYF
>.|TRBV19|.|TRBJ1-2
TGTGCCAGTAGTACCCGAGTGGGCGACAATAACTATGGCTACACCTTC
CASSTRVGDNNYGYTF
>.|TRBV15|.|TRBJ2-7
TGTGCCACCAGCAGAGATCCAGCGGGCACAAGCTACGAGCAGTACTTC
CATSRDPAGTSYEQYF
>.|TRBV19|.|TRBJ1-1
TGTGCCAGTAGTCAGGCCGTGGGCACTGAAGCTTTCTTT
CASSQAVGTEAFF